This T cell receptor beta chain originates from a study of glioma-infiltrating T cells. Turning to the study itself: Target coverage was roughly 4- to 10-fold for about a million blood T cells.

This clonotype has a single count. One base away lies a much larger clone, so this may be a sequencing read error. Amplification of TCR alpha and beta CDR3 regions from RNA used iRepertoire nested multiplex PCR. TCRdb ran MiXCR on the multiplex PCR reads and lists one entry per CDR3 protein. The table includes roughly 350,000 distinct CDR3 sequences, roughly two fifths detected once. This sequence originates from a human donor with low-grade glioma or glioblastoma, undergoing nonglioma brain surgery, or in good health (not recorded which). Source material: glioma tissue, nonneoplastic brain tissue, or PBMCs (not recorded which).

The CDR3, as DNA: TGTGCCAGCAGTGTGGACAGAACCTACGAGCAGTACTTC. It codes for CASSVDRTYEQYF. This sequence joins TRBV6-1 and TRBJ2-7, with a tentative D call TRBD1 (6 bases). CDR1 and CDR2 (germline): MNHNS, SASEGT. The CDR3 is 13 amino acids. V was pared by 4 bases and J by 2 bases, with 9 bases between.